In its sample, the clone carrying this TCR beta chain was seen a few times. Sampled blood was obtained at baseline, cycle 4 day 1, and cycle 7 day 1. Germline V gives CDR1 SEHNR, CDR2 FQNEAQ (reference sequence). The CDR3 is made up of 13 amino acids. The trim removed 8 bases at V and 6 bases at J, leaving 9 bases unmatched. The data were taken from a study of OX40 agonist ivuxolimab in advanced cancers. Across the study: While on treatment, patients had intravenous ivuxolimab at 0.01 to 10 mg/kg every 2 weeks. Partial responses occurred in Three dose-escalation patients, one with hepatocellular carcinoma and two with cutaneous melanoma.

Data came from immunoSEQ multiplex PCR; TCRdb stores just in-frame clones and leaves some out. The top ten clones hold about half of a sample with about 17,000 clones, around three quarters of them seen once. This chain links TRBV7-9 with TRBJ1-2; 7 bases agree with TRBD1. Sequences were derived from CD4+ or CD8+ T cells sorted from blood, sampled in a trial of the OX40 agonist ivuxolimab. The TCR sequence derives from an adult with an advanced solid tumor such as melanoma, head and neck, liver or kidney cancer. The CDR3 protein is CASATTGRDGYTF. CDR3 DNA sequence: TGTGCCAGCGCAACGACAGGGAGGGATGGCTACACCTTC.